These 5 T cell receptor beta chains share one sample of origin, sequenced in a study of beta chain features in type 1 diabetes. These receptors lack a known antigen. Study-wide findings and caveats: Type 1 diabetes patients had moderately but significantly shorter TCRB CDR3s in all four CD4+ subsets.

The entirety of the isolated RNA underwent reverse transcription, so expressed TCRB transcripts were sequenced. Sequencing used immunoSEQ multiplex PCR; TCRdb keeps in-frame clones, though not all of them. The repertoire has hundreds of thousands of clones, over 7% of them found once; the top ten carry less than 1.2%. What was sequenced was central memory CD4+ T cells from blood. These receptors were taken from a man aged 25 to 40 with type 1 diabetes.

The J gene is TRBJ1-2, the V gene TRBV11-2; D remains unclear. Trimming removed 5 bases from V and 2 bases from J, with 18 bases in between. In germline, CDR1 is SGHAT, CDR2 FQNNGV. The CDR3 is made up of 16 amino acids. The CDR3 loop is CASSQSILDGNYGYTF. The CDR3 DNA follows: TGTGCCAGCAGCCAAAGTATCCTCGACGGGAACTATGGCTACACCTTC.

The genes are TRBV7-2 and TRBJ2-7; D remains unclear. The germline V gene has CDR1 SGHTA and CDR2 FQGNSA. CDR3 length equals 13 residues. V was trimmed by 5 bases and J by 0 bases, leaving 8 bases between them. CDR3 sequence reads: CASSPSPSYEQYF. Written as DNA, the CDR3 is TGTGCCAGCAGCCCGAGCCCCTCCTACGAGCAGTACTTC.

This chain connects TRBV7-8 to TRBJ2-7; 10 nucleotides line up with TRBD2. Germline CDR1 is SGHVS and CDR2 is FQNEAQ. V lost 7 bases, J lost 2 bases, and 8 bases stayed unmatched. The CDR3 extends over 15 amino acids. The DNA for the CDR3 is TGTGCCAGCACCCCGACCCTAGCGGGGGCCTACGAGCAGTACTTC. This codes for CASTPTLAGAYEQYF.

This chain joins TRBV4-3 and TRBJ2-3, with 9 bases that match TRBD2. Germline loops: CDR1 LGHNA, CDR2 YSLEER. Germline trimming cut 0 bases from V and 2 bases from J; bases unmatched to any gene: 9. This CDR3 has 18 residues. The CDR3 bases are TGCGCCAGCAGCCAAGATCATCCGAGCGGGGGGAACACAGATACGCAGTATTTT. Translated, it gives CASSQDHPSGGNTDTQYF.

This clone was found many times. J is TRBJ2-5 and V is TRBV14; 7 bases are a match to TRBD2. The CDR3 is 17 residues long. J lost 2 bases, V lost 4 bases, and 13 bases had no gene match. Germline loops: CDR1 SGHDN, CDR2 FVKESK. The CDR3 coding sequence is TGTGCCAGCAGCCCCCCGGGGGGACCATCCCGTCAAGAGACCCAGTACTTC. It encodes CASSPPGGPSRQETQYF.